This T cell receptor beta chain was identified in a study of OX40 agonist ivuxolimab in advanced cancers. Background on the whole study: Ivuxolimab, which targeted the costimulatory receptor OX40 (CD134), was an agonistic, fully human IgG2 monoclonal antibody. The monotherapy dose-escalation portion (N ≈ 55 patients) of the phase I ivuxolimab trial is reported in the paper. Partial responses occurred in three dose-escalation patients, of whom one had hepatocellular carcinoma and two had cutaneous melanoma. In the dose-escalation cohort, 82.7% of patients were male, and the mean age was approximately 64 years, with a range of about 23 to 90. Among the 50 to 55 dose-escalation patients, around 19 had hepatocellular carcinoma, 15 melanoma, 9 renal cell carcinoma and 9 head and neck cancer. The point of sequencing TCRbeta in the periphery was to test whether ivuxolimab changed TCR sequence diversity and drove clonal T-cell expansion. Patients were allowed to have had prior anti-PD-1, anti-PD-L1 or anti-CTLA-4 therapy, and more than 30% of the dose-escalation patients had previously received checkpoint inhibitors. Intravenous ivuxolimab was administered to patients every 2 weeks at six dose levels: 0.01, 0.1, 0.3, 1.5, 3 and 10 mg/kg. The paper's findings and limits, for the study overall: In the 0.1-3.0 mg/kg groups, partial responders had among the lowest normalized peripheral clonal expansion, particularly in CD8+ T cells. After ivuxolimab, more expanded clones were found on average in CD8+ T cells than in CD4+ T cells. Clonal expansion of both CD4+ and CD8+ blood T cells was observed from baseline to week 6 at doses 0.1 to 3.0 mg/kg. Low levels of normalized T-cell clonal expansion were also shown by some nonresponding patients. Which antigens the clonally expanded peripheral T cells were specific for was not determined.

About this clone itself: No antigen is known for it. Base qualities are not provided; no much larger clone lies one nucleotide away.

Inclusive of the bounding cysteine and phenylalanine, the CDR3 is 14 residues long. Only the CDR3 portion is preserved as DNA: 42 bases, with reading frame beginning at the first base. V is pared back by 8 bases and J by 2 bases, with 15 bases lying between the germline termini. CDR1 and CDR2 (MNHEY, SVGAGI) derive from the germline V gene. Patients with autoimmune disease history or receiving systemic immunosuppression were excluded from the trial. In every dose cohort, peripheral blood was drawn for TCR sequencing at baseline, cycle 4 day 1, and cycle 7 day 1. Samples were obtained from an open-label, multicenter, first-in-human phase I dose-escalation trial of ivuxolimab. Adults with locally advanced or metastatic head and neck squamous cell, hepatocellular, melanoma or renal cell carcinoma were enrolled in the trial. CD4+ and CD8+ T cells were sorted separately from peripheral blood before TCR sequencing.

Genomic DNA was extracted from sorted cells for sequencing of the TCRbeta CDR3 region. TCRbeta CDR3 regions were sequenced using the immunoSEQ Assay. TCRdb obtained this table from immuneACCESS and retained in-frame rearrangements with V and J assigned. These tables miss some clones; where compared with another copy, unresolved V genes account for less than half of the shortfall, and the remainder is unexplained. The sample table records 45,000 to 60,000 clones; 77% of these occur just once. In total, the top ten clones hold 2% to 3% of the sample. Sample: CD4+ or CD8+ T cells sorted from blood, taken in a trial of the OX40 agonist ivuxolimab. The chain joins TRBV6-5 to TRBJ1-2, with no confidently assigned D gene. The sequence was obtained from an adult with an advanced solid tumor such as melanoma, head and neck, liver or kidney cancer. CDR3 protein: CASLGSPTNYGYTF. The DNA is TGTGCCAGCCTAGGGAGTCCCACCAACTATGGCTACACCTTC.